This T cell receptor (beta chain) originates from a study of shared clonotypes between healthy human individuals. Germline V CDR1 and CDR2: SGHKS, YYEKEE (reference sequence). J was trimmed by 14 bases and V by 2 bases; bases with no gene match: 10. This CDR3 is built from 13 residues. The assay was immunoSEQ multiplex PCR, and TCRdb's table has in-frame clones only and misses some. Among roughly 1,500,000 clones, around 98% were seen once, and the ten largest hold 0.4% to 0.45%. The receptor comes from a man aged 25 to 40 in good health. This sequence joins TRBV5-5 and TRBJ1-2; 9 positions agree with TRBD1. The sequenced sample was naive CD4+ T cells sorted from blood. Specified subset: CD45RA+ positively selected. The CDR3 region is CASSLLGQGGSTF. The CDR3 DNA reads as TGTGCCAGCAGCTTACTGGGACAGGGTGGTTCTACCTTC.